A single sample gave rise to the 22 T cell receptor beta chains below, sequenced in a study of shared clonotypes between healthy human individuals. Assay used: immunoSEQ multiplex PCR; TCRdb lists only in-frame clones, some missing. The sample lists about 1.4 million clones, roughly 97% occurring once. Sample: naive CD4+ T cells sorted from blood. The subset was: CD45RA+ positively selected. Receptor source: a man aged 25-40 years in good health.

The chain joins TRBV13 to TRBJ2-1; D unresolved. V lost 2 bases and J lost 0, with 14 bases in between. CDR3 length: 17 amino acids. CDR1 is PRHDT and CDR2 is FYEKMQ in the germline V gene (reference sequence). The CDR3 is CASSLRPHPSSYNEQFF. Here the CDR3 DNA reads TGTGCCAGCAGCTTACGGCCCCATCCGAGCTCCTACAATGAGCAGTTCTTC.

The CDR3 spells CASSARTGRNTEAFF. CDR3 DNA sequence: TGTGCCAGCAGCGCCCGGACAGGGAGGAATACTGAAGCTTTCTTT. This chain links TRBV14 with TRBJ1-1, with 8 nucleotides matching TRBD1. J lost 5 bases, V lost 5 bases, and 10 bases had no gene match. Germline V gives CDR1 SGHDN, CDR2 FVKESK. CDR3 length: 15 amino acids.

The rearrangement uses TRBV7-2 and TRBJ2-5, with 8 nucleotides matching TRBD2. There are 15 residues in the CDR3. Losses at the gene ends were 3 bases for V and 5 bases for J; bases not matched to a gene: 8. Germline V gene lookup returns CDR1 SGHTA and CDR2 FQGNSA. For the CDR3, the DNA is TGTGCCAGCAGCTTGGCCCCGGGAGGGCCGGAGACCCAGTACTTC. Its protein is CASSLAPGGPETQYF.

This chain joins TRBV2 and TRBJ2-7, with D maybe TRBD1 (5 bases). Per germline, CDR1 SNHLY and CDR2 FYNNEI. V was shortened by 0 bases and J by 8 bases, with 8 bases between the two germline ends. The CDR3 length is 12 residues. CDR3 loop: CASSEAWTKQYF. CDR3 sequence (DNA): TGTGCCAGCAGTGAAGCTTGGACAAAGCAGTACTTC.

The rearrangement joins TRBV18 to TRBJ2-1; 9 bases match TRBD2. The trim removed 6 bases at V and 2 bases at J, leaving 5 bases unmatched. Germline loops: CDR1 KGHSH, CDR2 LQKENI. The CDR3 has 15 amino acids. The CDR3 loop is CASSSGTSTYNEQFF. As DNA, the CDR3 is TGTGCCAGCTCCTCCGGGACTAGCACCTACAATGAGCAGTTCTTC.

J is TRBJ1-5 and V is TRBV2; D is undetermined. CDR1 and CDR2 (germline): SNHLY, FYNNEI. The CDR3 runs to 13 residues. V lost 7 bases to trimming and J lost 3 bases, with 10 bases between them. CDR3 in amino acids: CASTLLVNQPQHF. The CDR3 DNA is TGTGCCAGCACTCTACTCGTCAATCAGCCCCAGCATTTT.

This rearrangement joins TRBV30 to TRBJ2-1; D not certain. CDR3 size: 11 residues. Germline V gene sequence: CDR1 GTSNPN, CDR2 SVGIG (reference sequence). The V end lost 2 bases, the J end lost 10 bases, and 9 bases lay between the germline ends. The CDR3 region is CAWSSTLEQFF. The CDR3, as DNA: TGTGCCTGGAGTAGCACTTTAGAGCAGTTCTTC. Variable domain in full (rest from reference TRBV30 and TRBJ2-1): SQTIHQWPATLVQPVGSPLSLECTVEGTSNPNLYWYRQAAGRGLQLLFYSVGIGQISSEVPQNLSASRPQDRQFILSSKKLLLSDSGFYLCAWSSTLEQFFGPGTRLTVL.

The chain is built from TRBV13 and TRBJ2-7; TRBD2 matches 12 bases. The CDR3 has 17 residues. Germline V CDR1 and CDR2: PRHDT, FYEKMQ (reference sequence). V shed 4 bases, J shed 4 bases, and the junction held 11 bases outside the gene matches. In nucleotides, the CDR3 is TGTGCCAGCAGCTCATCATCTAGCGGGAGGGCCTTTTACGAGCAGTACTTC. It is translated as CASSSSSSGRAFYEQYF.

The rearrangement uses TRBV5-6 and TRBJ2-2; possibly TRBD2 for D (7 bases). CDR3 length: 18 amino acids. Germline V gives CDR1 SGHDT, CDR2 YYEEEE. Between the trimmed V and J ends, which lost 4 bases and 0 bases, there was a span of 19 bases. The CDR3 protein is CASSRRGGERTNTGELFF. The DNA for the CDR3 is TGTGCCAGCAGCCGAAGGGGGGGCGAACGCACGAACACCGGGGAGCTGTTTTTT.

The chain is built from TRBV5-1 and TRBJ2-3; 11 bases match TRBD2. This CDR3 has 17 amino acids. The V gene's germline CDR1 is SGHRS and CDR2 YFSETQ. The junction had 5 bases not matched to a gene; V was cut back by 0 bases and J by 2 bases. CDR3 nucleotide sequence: TGCGCCAGCAGCTTGGTTCCTAGCGGGAGGTCCACAGATACGCAGTATTTT. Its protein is CASSLVPSGRSTDTQYF.

CDR3 sequence reads: CASSPRAGGSTDTQYF. The CDR3 region has the DNA TGTGCCAGCAGCCCCCGCGCCGGAGGGAGCACAGATACGCAGTATTTT. This chain joins TRBV7-9 and TRBJ2-3; D may be TRBD2 (6 bases). CDR3 length equals 16 residues. The germline gives CDR1 SEHNR, CDR2 FQNEAQ (reference sequence). The V gene lost 5 bases and the J gene lost 0 bases, with 15 bases spanning the gap.

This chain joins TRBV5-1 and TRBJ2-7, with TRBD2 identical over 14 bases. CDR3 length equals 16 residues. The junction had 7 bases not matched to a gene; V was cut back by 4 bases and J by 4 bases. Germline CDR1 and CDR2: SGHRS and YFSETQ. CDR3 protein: CASSLLGTSGSYEQYF. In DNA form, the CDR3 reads TGCGCCAGCAGCCTCCTCGGGACTAGCGGGAGTTACGAGCAGTACTTC. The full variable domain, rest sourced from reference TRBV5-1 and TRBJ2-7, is KAGVTQTPRYLIKTRGQQVTLSCSPISGHRSVSWYQQTPGQGLQFLFEYFSETQRNKGNFPGRFSGRQFSNSRSEMNVSTLELGDSALYLCASSLLGTSGSYEQYFGPGTRLTVT.

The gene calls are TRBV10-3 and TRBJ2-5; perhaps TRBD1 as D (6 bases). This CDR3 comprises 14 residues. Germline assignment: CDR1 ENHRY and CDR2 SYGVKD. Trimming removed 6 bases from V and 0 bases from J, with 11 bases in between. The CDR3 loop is CAISPGTNQETQYF. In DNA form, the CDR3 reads TGTGCCATCAGCCCCGGGACAAACCAAGAGACCCAGTACTTC.

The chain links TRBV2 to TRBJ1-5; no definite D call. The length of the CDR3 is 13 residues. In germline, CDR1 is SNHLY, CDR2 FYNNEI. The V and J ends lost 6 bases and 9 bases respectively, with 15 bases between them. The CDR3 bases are TGTGCCAGCAGGGCCGATGATTTACGGCCCCAGCATTTT. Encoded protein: CASRADDLRPQHF.

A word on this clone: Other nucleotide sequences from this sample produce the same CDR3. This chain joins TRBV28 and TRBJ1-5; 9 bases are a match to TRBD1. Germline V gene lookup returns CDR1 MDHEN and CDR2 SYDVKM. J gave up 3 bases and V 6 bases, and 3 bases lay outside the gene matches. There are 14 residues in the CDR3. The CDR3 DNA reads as TGTGCCAGCAGGACAGGGGGTAACAATCAGCCCCAGCATTTT. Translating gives CASRTGGNNQPQHF.

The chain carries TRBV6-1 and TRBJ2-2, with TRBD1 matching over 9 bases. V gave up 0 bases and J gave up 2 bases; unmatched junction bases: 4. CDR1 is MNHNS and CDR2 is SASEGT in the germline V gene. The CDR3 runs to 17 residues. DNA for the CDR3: TGTGCCAGCAGTGAAGCCCGGGGACAGGGCAACACCGGGGAGCTGTTTTTT. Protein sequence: CASSEARGQGNTGELFF.

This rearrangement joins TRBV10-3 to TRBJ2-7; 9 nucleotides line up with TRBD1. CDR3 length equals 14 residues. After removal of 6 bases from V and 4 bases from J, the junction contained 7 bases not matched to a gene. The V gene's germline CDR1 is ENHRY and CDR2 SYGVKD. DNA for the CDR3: TGTGCCATCAGCGGGACGGGACAGGGATACGAGCAGTACTTC. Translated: CAISGTGQGYEQYF.

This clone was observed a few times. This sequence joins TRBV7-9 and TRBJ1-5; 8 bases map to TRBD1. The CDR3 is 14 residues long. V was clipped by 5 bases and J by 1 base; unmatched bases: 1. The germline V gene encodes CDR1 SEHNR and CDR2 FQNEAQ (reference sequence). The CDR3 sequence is CASSTGGSNQPQHF. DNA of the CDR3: TGTGCCAGCAGCACAGGGGGAAGCAATCAGCCCCAGCATTTT.

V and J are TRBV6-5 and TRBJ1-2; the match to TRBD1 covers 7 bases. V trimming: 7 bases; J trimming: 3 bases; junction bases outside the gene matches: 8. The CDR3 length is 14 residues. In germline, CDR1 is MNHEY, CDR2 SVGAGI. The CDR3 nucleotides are TGTGCCAGCAAGGATCTCGACAGGGACTATGGCTACACCTTC. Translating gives CASKDLDRDYGYTF.

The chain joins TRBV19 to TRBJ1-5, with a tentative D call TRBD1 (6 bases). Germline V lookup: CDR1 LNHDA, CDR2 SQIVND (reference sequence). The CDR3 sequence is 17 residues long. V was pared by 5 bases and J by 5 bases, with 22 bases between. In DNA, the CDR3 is TGTGCCAGTAGTCTCCGGTGGGGGGCCAAGGGGGATCAGCCCCAGCATTTT. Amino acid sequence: CASSLRWGAKGDQPQHF.

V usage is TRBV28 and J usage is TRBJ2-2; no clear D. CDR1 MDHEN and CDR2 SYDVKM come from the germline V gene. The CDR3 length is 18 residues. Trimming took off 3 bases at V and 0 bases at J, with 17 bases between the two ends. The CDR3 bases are TGTGCCAGCAGTTTCCCCACCACGGGCCAGCCGAACACCGGGGAGCTGTTTTTT. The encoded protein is CASSFPTTGQPNTGELFF.

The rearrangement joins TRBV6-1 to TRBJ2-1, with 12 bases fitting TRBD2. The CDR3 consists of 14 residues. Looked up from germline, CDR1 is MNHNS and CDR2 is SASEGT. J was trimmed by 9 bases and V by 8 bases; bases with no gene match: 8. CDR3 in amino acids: CASLTSGSGIEQFF. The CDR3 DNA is TGTGCCAGCTTGACTAGCGGGAGCGGAATTGAGCAGTTCTTC.